Sequencing of this TCR beta chain was carried out in a study of shared clonotypes between healthy human individuals. Note on this clone: What it binds is unknown. One end of the junction is discordant with germline, which a read error may explain.

Study-level results: Even with large depth, rarefaction showed that sorted-subset sequencing was incomplete. Naive subsets usually exceeded memory subsets in estimated richness. Of the naive CD4 clonotypes, roughly 5% were shared across a handful of donors.

CD45RO negativity and positive selection for CCR7 defined naive CD8 cells, a population that excluded terminally differentiated effector memory CD45RA+ cells. The germline CDR1 and CDR2 sequences are SGHAT and FQNNGV. This CDR3 has 12 amino acids. Genomic DNA of every subset was divided equally among multiple immunoSEQ plates. Only in-frame clones appear in the TCRdb table, and some are missing; sequencing was by immunoSEQ multiplex PCR. The sample holds more than 600,000 clones, 92% seen once. The chain links TRBV11-2 to TRBJ2-7; perhaps TRBD2 as D (5 bases). The sequenced sample consisted of naive CD8+ T cells sorted from blood. The sequence was collected from a man in his thirties or forties in good health. The CDR3 DNA reads TGTGCCAGCAGCTTAGTCGGCCGGGATTTACTCTTC. It yields the protein CASSLVGRDLLF.